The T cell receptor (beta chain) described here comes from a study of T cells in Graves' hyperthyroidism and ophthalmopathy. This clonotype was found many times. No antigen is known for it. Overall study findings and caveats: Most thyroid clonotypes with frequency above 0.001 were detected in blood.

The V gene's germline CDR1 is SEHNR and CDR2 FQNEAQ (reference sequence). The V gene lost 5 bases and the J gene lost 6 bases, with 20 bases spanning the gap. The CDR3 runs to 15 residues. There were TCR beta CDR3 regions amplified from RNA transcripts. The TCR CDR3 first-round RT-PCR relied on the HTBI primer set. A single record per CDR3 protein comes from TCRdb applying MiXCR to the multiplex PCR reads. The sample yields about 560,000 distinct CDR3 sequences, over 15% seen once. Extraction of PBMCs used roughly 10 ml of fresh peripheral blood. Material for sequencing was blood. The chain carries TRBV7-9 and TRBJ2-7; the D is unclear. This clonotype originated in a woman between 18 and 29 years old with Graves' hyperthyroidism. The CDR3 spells CASSPGEAPLGEQYF. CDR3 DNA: TGTGCCAGCAGCCCAGGCGAGGCTCCCCTGGGCGAGCAGTACTTC.